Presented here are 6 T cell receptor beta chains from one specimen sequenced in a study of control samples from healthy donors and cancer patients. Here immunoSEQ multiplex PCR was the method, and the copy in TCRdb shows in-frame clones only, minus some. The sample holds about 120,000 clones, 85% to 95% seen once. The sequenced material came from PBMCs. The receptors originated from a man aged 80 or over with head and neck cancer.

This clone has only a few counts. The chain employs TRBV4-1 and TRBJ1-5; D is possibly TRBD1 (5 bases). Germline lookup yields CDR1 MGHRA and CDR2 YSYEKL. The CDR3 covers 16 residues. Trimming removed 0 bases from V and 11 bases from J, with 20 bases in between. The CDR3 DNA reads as TGCGCCAGCAGCCAAGATCGAGGGGCGGGTGGTTCGACCCAGCATTTT. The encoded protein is CASSQDRGAGGSTQHF.

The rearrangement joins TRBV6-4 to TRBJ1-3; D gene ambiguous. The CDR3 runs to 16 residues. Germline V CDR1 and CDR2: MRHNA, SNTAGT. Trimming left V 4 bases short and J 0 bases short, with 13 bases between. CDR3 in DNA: TGTGCCAGCAGTGGGGCCAGGTCCCTCTCTGGAAACACCATATATTTT. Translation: CASSGARSLSGNTIYF.

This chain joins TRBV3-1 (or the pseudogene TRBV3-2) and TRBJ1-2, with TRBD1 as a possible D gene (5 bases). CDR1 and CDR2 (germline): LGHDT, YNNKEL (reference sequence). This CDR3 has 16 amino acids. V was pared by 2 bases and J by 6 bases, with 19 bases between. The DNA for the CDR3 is TGTGCCAGCAGCCAACTACTGACGGGGGATCAGCATGGCTACACCTTC. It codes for CASSQLLTGDQHGYTF.

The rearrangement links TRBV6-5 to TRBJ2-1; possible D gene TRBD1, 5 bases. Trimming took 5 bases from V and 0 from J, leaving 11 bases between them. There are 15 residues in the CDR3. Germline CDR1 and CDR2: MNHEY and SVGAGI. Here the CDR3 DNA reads TGTGCCAGCAGTACCAGGGCAAGCTCCTACAATGAGCAGTTCTTC. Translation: CASSTRASSYNEQFF.

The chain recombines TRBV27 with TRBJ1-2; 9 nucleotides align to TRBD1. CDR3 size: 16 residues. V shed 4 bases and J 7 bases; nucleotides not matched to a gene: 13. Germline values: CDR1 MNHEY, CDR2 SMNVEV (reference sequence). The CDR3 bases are TGTGCCAGCAGTTCTAGGACAGGGGAATGGGAAAGTGGCTACACCTTC. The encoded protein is CASSSRTGEWESGYTF.

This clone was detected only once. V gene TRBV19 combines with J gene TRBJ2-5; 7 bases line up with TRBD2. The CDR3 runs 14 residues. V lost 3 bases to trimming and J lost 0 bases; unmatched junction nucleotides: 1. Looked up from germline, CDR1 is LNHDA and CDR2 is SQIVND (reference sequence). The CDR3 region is CASSIGLDQETQYF. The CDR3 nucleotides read TGTGCCAGTAGTATTGGACTAGACCAAGAGACCCAGTACTTC.